The 15 T cell receptor beta chains reported below all come from one sample, sequenced in a study of cytomegalovirus exposure and HLA in healthy donors. The study ran its PCR with 60 Vbeta and 13 Jbeta primers. The data were produced by immunoSEQ multiplex PCR, yet TCRdb's version contains in-frame clones alone and is incomplete. The sample lists 180,000 or so clones; 86% were seen once. Sequencing was carried out using PBMCs. These receptors were obtained from a woman between 25 and 40 years old in good health and CMV-seronegative.

The CDR3 is CASSRTGLEQYF. CDR3 in DNA: TGTGCCAGCAGCCGGACAGGTCTCGAGCAGTACTTC. The rearrangement links TRBV5-8 to TRBJ2-7; 7 nucleotides line up with TRBD1. The CDR3 spans 12 residues. CDR1 is SGHTS, CDR2 YDEGEE, per germline. V trimming: 4 bases; J trimming: 6 bases; junction bases outside the gene matches: 4.

The rearrangement uses TRBV7-9 and TRBJ2-5; the match to TRBD2 covers 15 bases. CDR1 is SEHNR and CDR2 is FQNEAQ in the germline V gene (reference sequence). Losses at the gene ends were 5 bases for V and 4 bases for J; bases not matched to a gene: 8. This CDR3 has 17 residues. This CDR3 reads CASSTGLAGGDGETQYF. As DNA, the CDR3 is TGTGCCAGCAGCACCGGACTAGCGGGAGGGGATGGAGAGACCCAGTACTTC.

J is TRBJ2-5 and V is TRBV5-1; D may be TRBD2 (7 bases). The end of the DNA fits TRBJ2-7 better, so the J call may be wrong. The V gene's germline CDR1 is SGHRS and CDR2 YFSETQ. The CDR3 sequence is 19 residues long. CDR3 amino acids: CASSQYPRGGGRFNSEQYF. The DNA for the CDR3 is TGCGCCAGCAGCCAATACCCGAGGGGGGGAGGACGTTTTAATAGCGAGCAGTACTTC.

A remark on this clone: One junction end does not reproduce the germline sequence, and a read error may be involved. This sequence joins TRBV7-7 and TRBJ2-1, with 13 bases identical to TRBD2. Germline lookup yields CDR1 SSHAT and CDR2 FNYEAQ (reference sequence). The CDR3 sequence is 15 residues long. CDR3 nucleotides: TGTGCTAGCAGCTTAGGACTAGCGGGAGTTGGTGAGCAGTTCTTC. This codes for CASSLGLAGVGEQFF.

The CDR3 region is CASMIAGGPYNEQFF. CDR3 bases: TGCGCCAGCATGATCGCGGGGGGGCCCTACAATGAGCAGTTCTTC. The chain links TRBV5-1 to TRBJ2-1; the match to TRBD2 covers 9 bases. This CDR3 is built from 15 residues. J lost 2 bases, V lost 6 bases, and 6 bases had no gene match. CDR1 is SGHRS and CDR2 is YFSETQ in the germline V gene.

The gene calls are TRBV27 and TRBJ1-5; weak D call: TRBD1 (5 bases). The germline V gene encodes CDR1 MNHEY and CDR2 SMNVEV (reference sequence). CDR3 length: 16 amino acids. Trimming pared 0 bases from V and 0 bases from J, leaving 9 bases between. Here the CDR3 DNA reads TGTGCCAGCAGTTTATCGGCAGGGAATAGCAATCAGCCCCAGCATTTT. It specifies CASSLSAGNSNQPQHF.

The chain has TRBV10-3 and TRBJ1-2; D may be TRBD1 (6 bases). Germline V gene data show CDR1 as ENHRY and CDR2 as SYGVKD. This CDR3 is 13 amino acids long. V lost 3 bases to trimming and J lost 3 bases, with 8 bases between them. CDR3 in amino acids: CAISDRGDYGYTF. The CDR3 DNA sequence: TGTGCCATCAGTGACAGGGGAGACTATGGCTACACCTTC.

The chain uses TRBV4-2 and TRBJ2-3; D is ambiguous. Germline V gene lookup returns CDR1 LGHNA and CDR2 YNFKEQ. Deletions cut 3 bases from V and 10 bases from J, with 23 bases between. This CDR3 spans 16 amino acids. CDR3 DNA sequence: TGTGCCAGCAGCCAGGCCAGCGTCAGCCCCCTCTCTGCGCAGTATTTT. Translating gives CASSQASVSPLSAQYF.

The rearrangement links TRBV6-1 to TRBJ2-1; tentative D call: TRBD1 (6 bases). The CDR3 totals 15 residues. V lost 2 bases and J 5 bases, leaving 13 bases between the germline ends. Germline CDR1 reads MNHNS; CDR2 reads SASEGT. The CDR3 here is CASSEFQGSHNEQFF. The CDR3 coding sequence is TGTGCCAGCAGTGAATTCCAGGGGTCGCACAATGAGCAGTTCTTC.

CDR3 nucleotides: TGTGCCAGCAGCGCAGTTAAGACTAGCGGGAAGATCGGGGAGCTGTTTTTT. As protein: CASSAVKTSGKIGELFF. V usage is TRBV9 and J usage is TRBJ2-2, with 11 bases matching TRBD2. CDR3 size: 17 residues. The germline V gene has CDR1 SGDLS and CDR2 YYNGEE. V lost 3 bases to trimming and J lost 7 bases; unmatched junction nucleotides: 11.

J is TRBJ2-5 and V is TRBV2; 8 nucleotides agree with TRBD1. Germline V gives CDR1 SNHLY, CDR2 FYNNEI. CDR3 length: 10 residues. The ends lost 6 bases at V and 11 bases at J; junction bases unmatched: 2. CDR3: CASRDRVQYF. The CDR3 DNA sequence: TGTGCCAGCAGGGACAGGGTACAGTACTTC.

The chain uses TRBV5-4 and TRBJ2-2; 11 bases are a match to TRBD2. Germline V CDR1 and CDR2: SGHNT, YYREEE (reference sequence). This CDR3 is built from 16 residues. The trim removed 3 bases at V and 3 bases at J, leaving 4 bases unmatched. CDR3 loop: CASSYIAGGDTGELFF. In DNA form, the CDR3 reads TGTGCCAGCAGCTACATAGCGGGAGGGGACACCGGGGAGCTGTTTTTT. Based on the CDR3 plus reference TRBV5-4 and TRBJ2-2, the full variable domain is ETGVTQSPTHLIKTRGQQVTLRCSSQSGHNTVSWYQQALGQGPQFIFQYYREEENGRGNFPPRFSGLQFPNYSSELNVNALELDDSALYLCASSYIAGGDTGELFFGEGSRLTVL.

In DNA, the CDR3 is TGTGCCAGCAGCTCTCCGACAGGGGGCTATGGCTACACCTTC. Translating it yields CASSSPTGGYGYTF. The rearrangement joins TRBV7-9 to TRBJ1-2, with 9 bases identical to TRBD1. The germline CDR1 and CDR2 sequences are SEHNR and FQNEAQ (reference sequence). With V trimmed by 4 bases and J by 4 bases, 4 bases remained unmatched. The CDR3 is 14 residues long.

This clone was seen a few times. V usage is TRBV2 and J usage is TRBJ2-7; tentative D call: TRBD2 (7 bases). The CDR3 has 15 residues. V was trimmed by 6 bases and J by 0 bases, leaving 15 bases between them. Germline CDR1 reads SNHLY; CDR2 reads FYNNEI. This CDR3 is CASRPNGGPSYEQYF. The CDR3 DNA reads TGTGCCAGCAGACCTAACGGGGGGCCCTCCTACGAGCAGTACTTC.

The rearrangement uses TRBV10-3 and TRBJ2-2; the match to TRBD1 covers 7 bases. J lost 1 base, V lost 6 bases, and 2 bases had no gene match. Per the germline V gene, CDR1 is ENHRY and CDR2 is SYGVKD. This CDR3 spans 14 amino acids. The CDR3 reads CAIRRQGNTGELFF. The CDR3 DNA reads TGTGCCATCAGGCGACAGGGGAACACCGGGGAGCTGTTTTTT.